A single sample is the source of the 31 T cell receptor beta chains below, sequenced in a study of tumor and adjacent non-tumor tissue in lung cancer. No cell sorting was done before RNA was extracted from the tissue. Three rounds of nested PCR, following a modified ARM-PCR protocol, produced the TCRbeta library. TCRdb re-analysed the multiplex PCR reads in MiXCR, keeping a single row per CDR3 protein. The table has 65,000 to 80,000 distinct CDR3 sequences, about 80% seen once. The sample was lung tumor tissue. The receptors shown here come from a man aged 60-69 years with non-small cell lung cancer.

This clonotype was picked up a small number of times. A read error is possible here, since a much larger clone lies one base away. The chain is built from TRBV6-1 and TRBJ2-7; 10 positions match TRBD2. The germline V gene encodes CDR1 MNHNS and CDR2 SASEGT. CDR3 length equals 13 residues. The CDR3 loop is CATSRTSGYEQHF. The CDR3 region has the DNA TGTGCCACCAGTAGGACTAGCGGTTACGAGCAGCACTTC.

Many counts were recorded for this clonotype. The V call is TRBV6-6, the J call TRBJ2-2, with 7 positions matching TRBD2. The V segment lost 7 bases and the J segment 0 bases; nucleotides outside the gene matches: 8. The CDR3 extends over 16 amino acids. Germline-derived CDR1 and CDR2 are MNHNY and SVGAGI (reference sequence). Here the CDR3 reads CASTMGLLTNTGELFF. In DNA form, the CDR3 reads TGTGCCAGCACCATGGGACTACTTACGAACACCGGGGAGCTGTTTTTT.

This chain connects TRBV29-1 to TRBJ2-3; a possible D gene is TRBD2 (6 bases). The germline V gene has CDR1 SQVTM and CDR2 ANQGSEA. The CDR3 is 14 residues long. CDR3 sequence: CNAAGSSGTDTQYF. The CDR3 DNA reads as TGCAACGCCGCCGGGTCTAGCGGCACAGATACGCAGTATTTT.

This clonotype was seen a handful of times. Germline is not matched at one junction end, which may reflect a read error. The gene calls are TRBV29-1 and TRBJ2-1; 8 bases are shared with TRBD1. Germline V gives CDR1 SQVTM, CDR2 ANQGSEA. The CDR3 has 14 residues. The CDR3 DNA reads TGCAGCGCGGGTGGACAGGGAGTTAACAATGAGCAACTCTTC. Protein: CSAGGQGVNNEQLF.

V usage is TRBV9 and J usage is TRBJ2-7; tentative D call: TRBD2 (5 bases). The V and J ends lost 2 bases and 5 bases respectively, with 14 bases between them. The CDR3 contains 14 residues. Germline V gene lookup returns CDR1 SGDLS and CDR2 YYNGEE. Here the CDR3 reads CASSVSLTGNEQYF. In DNA, the CDR3 is TGTGCCAGCAGCGTCTCCTTAACGGGGAACGAGCAGTACTTC.

For this clonotype: Because the CDR3 is missing its conserved closing phenylalanine or tryptophan, this is likely a read error. The V gene is TRBV11-1, the J gene TRBJ1-3; D is unresolved. V dropped 3 bases and J dropped 4 bases, with 16 bases sitting between them. The CDR3 loop spans 16 amino acids. Germline V gives CDR1 SGHAT, CDR2 FQDESV (reference sequence). The CDR3 loop is CASSFGIGFAGNTIYL. CDR3 sequence (DNA): TGTGCCAGCAGCTTCGGGATAGGGTTCGCCGGAAACACCATATATCTT.

In regard to this clonotype: This could be a read error, since a much larger clone is one nucleotide away. V is TRBV20-1 and J is TRBJ2-5; D uncertain. The germline V gene encodes CDR1 DFQATT and CDR2 SNEGSKA (reference sequence). The CDR3 runs to 11 residues. This CDR3 reads CSTQDHETQYF. The DNA for the CDR3 is TGCAGTACTCAGGACCATGAGACCCAGTACTTC.

This clonotype was found once. The chain uses TRBV5-6 and TRBJ2-1, with D perhaps matching TRBD2 (6 bases). The CDR3 has 22 amino acids. Germline V gene lookup returns CDR1 SGHDT and CDR2 YYEEEE. CDR3 nucleotide sequence: TGTACTAGCAGCCCGCCACGGGGATCGAGGCTAGAGGGCCCGCTCCAATACAATGAGCAGTTCTTC. Amino acids: CTSSPPRGSRLEGPLQYNEQFF.

In regard to this clonotype: A read error may account for a junction end that differs from germline. J is TRBJ2-2 and V is TRBV6-5; 8 bases match TRBD2. The CDR3 consists of 14 residues. The germline CDR1 and CDR2 sequences are MNHEY and SVGAGI. CDR3: CARRRGGDTGELFF. CDR3 sequence (DNA): TGTGCCAGAAGACGGGGGGGAGACACAGGGGAGCTGTTTTTT.

The count of this clonotype is one. Compared with germline, one end of the junction differs, possibly owing to a read error. The V and J genes are TRBV20-1 and TRBJ2-5, with D tentatively TRBD2 (5 bases). CDR1 DFQATT and CDR2 SNEGSKA come from the germline V gene (reference sequence). This CDR3 is built from 12 residues. CDR3 bases: TGCAGTACTAGGGAACAGATCCAGGCCCAGTACTTC. Protein: CSTREQIQAQYF.

V is TRBV12-5 and J is TRBJ2-3, with D possibly matching TRBD2 (5 bases). The length of the CDR3 is 19 residues. The germline CDR1 and CDR2 sequences are LGHNT and FRNRAP. V was cut by 1 base and J by 8 bases, with 28 bases left in between. CDR3 nucleotides: TGTGCTAGTGGTTTGGAACAATCCGGGTTCTACGCTAGCATAGGTACGCAGTATTTT. Protein product: CASGLEQSGFYASIGTQYF.

This clonotype was detected ten times or more. In DNA, the CDR3 is TGCAGTGCTGCTCAGGGGAACATTCAGTACTTC. Amino acid sequence: CSAAQGNIQYF. The V and J genes are TRBV20-1 and TRBJ2-4; D is perhaps TRBD1 (6 bases). Germline V gene sequence: CDR1 DFQATT, CDR2 SNEGSKA (reference sequence). Trimming cost V 5 bases and J 7 bases, with 9 bases left between them. This CDR3 is 11 amino acids long.

Of note for this clonotype: This sequence may be a read error, since a much larger clone differs from it by one base. V usage is TRBV13 and J usage is TRBJ2-1, with TRBD1 identical over 7 bases. The CDR3 runs to 16 residues. J lost 6 bases, V lost 3 bases, and 11 bases had no gene match. CDR1 is PRHDT and CDR2 is FYEKMQ in the germline V gene (reference sequence). The DNA of the CDR3 is TGTGCCAGCAGCTTCCCCGCGGAACAGGGGACCAATGAGCAGTTCTTC. This sequence encodes CASSFPAEQGTNEQFF.

About this clonotype itself: Sequence at one end of the junction differs from germline and may be a read error. The chain uses TRBV20-1 and TRBJ2-2; 8 nucleotides align to TRBD2. Germline values: CDR1 DFQATT, CDR2 SNEGSKA (reference sequence). This CDR3 has 16 residues. CDR3 region: CNATITGGPDTGELFF. CDR3 in DNA: TGCAATGCTACTATAACGGGAGGGCCGGATACCGGGGAGCTGTTTTTT.

This chain's CDR3 is CSVEDTVNIQYF. Written as DNA, the CDR3 is TGCAGCGTTGAGGACACGGTAAACATTCAGTACTTC. The chain has TRBV29-1 and TRBJ2-4; a possible D gene is TRBD1 (5 bases). Trimming cost V 3 bases and J 6 bases, with 9 bases left between them. The germline gives CDR1 SQVTM, CDR2 ANQGSEA. This CDR3 contains 12 residues.

There are a few counts of this clonotype. V gene TRBV20-1 combines with J gene TRBJ2-7; D gene unclear. The germline V and J ends were trimmed by 7 bases and 8 bases, with 21 bases remaining between them. The length of the CDR3 is 13 residues. Germline loops: CDR1 DFQATT, CDR2 SNEGSKA (reference sequence). CDR3 in DNA: TGCAGTGGCTTGGCGGAGAATTCCCACAAGCAGTACTTC. Its translation is CSGLAENSHKQYF.

Comments on this clonotype: Relative to the germline gene, one junction end is altered; a read error may explain this. V is TRBV6-5 and J is TRBJ2-7; a possible D gene is TRBD2 (5 bases). Germline V lookup: CDR1 MNHEY, CDR2 SVGAGI. This CDR3 region has 13 residues. CDR3 sequence (DNA): TGTGCCAGCAGGGCACTAGGTTCCTGCGAGCAGTACTTC. Its protein is CASRALGSCEQYF.

As regards this clonotype: The junction differs from germline at one of its ends, possibly a read error. The CDR3 loop is CASGRGPTDTQYF. The CDR3 region has the DNA TGTGCCAGCGGAAGGGGGCCCACAGATACGCAATATTTT. The chain recombines TRBV6-2 or TRBV6-3 with TRBJ2-3; 7 positions match TRBD1. The CDR3 totals 13 residues. CDR1 MNHEY and CDR2 SVGEGT come from the germline V gene.

For this clonotype: Relative to the germline gene, one junction end is altered; a read error may explain this. The chain joins TRBV20-1 to TRBJ1-1, with TRBD1 matching 8 bases. Germline CDR1 reads DFQATT; CDR2 reads SNEGSKA (reference sequence). This CDR3 is 15 amino acids long. The DNA for the CDR3 is TGCAGTGCTGGAAGGACAGGGCTGATGAACACTGAAGCTTACTTT. It codes for CSAGRTGLMNTEAYF.

Of note for this clonotype: This may be a read error, as it is one base from a much larger clone. The chain employs TRBV20-1 and TRBJ1-5; D perhaps matches TRBD1 (5 bases). This CDR3 spans 13 amino acids. The V gene's germline CDR1 is DFQATT and CDR2 SNEGSKA (reference sequence). V dropped 5 bases and J dropped 9 bases, with 17 bases sitting between them. This chain's CDR3 is CSAPQGRDRPQHF. In nucleotides, the CDR3 is TGCAGTGCTCCCCAAGGCAGGGATCGGCCCCAGCATTTT.

A note on this clonotype: This sequence may be a read error, since a much larger clone differs from it by one base. V usage is TRBV15 and J usage is TRBJ2-3; D is undetermined. Germline CDR1 and CDR2: LNHNV and YYDKDF (reference sequence). Trimming removed 6 bases from V and 8 bases from J, with 12 bases in between. The CDR3 runs 12 residues. The CDR3 coding sequence is TGTGCCACCAGACGTCCCGGGTGTACGCAGTATTTT. Translation gives CATRRPGCTQYF.

On this clonotype: A read error may produce the germline difference seen at one junction end. The chain is built from TRBV29-1 and TRBJ2-3, with D perhaps matching TRBD1 (6 bases). The CDR3 has 14 residues. Germline CDR1 SQVTM, CDR2 ANQGSEA. The CDR3: CSVEGVWGPDTQYF. In DNA form, the CDR3 reads TGCAGCGTTGAAGGGGTGTGGGGGCCAGATACGCAATATTTT.

As for this clonotype: The junction departs from germline at one end; a sequencing error may be responsible. The chain has TRBV20-1 and TRBJ2-2, with 11 bases identical to TRBD2. The CDR3 sequence is 16 residues long. Germline CDR1 reads DFQATT; CDR2 reads SNEGSKA (reference sequence). The CDR3 DNA sequence: TGCAGTACTACTTTAGCGGGAGGGTCGGAGACCGGGGAGCTGCCTTTT. It is translated as CSTTLAGGSETGELPF.

As for this clonotype: This clone may be a read error of a much larger clone one base away. The chain couples TRBV7-8 to TRBJ2-3; TRBD2 matches at 7 bases. CDR1 is SGHVS and CDR2 is FQNEAQ in the germline V gene. V gave up 5 bases and J gave up 6 bases; unmatched junction bases: 11. This CDR3 has 15 amino acids. The CDR3 coding sequence is TGTGCCAGCAGCGGTACTAGCGTGAGAAGCGATACGCAGTATTTT. This sequence encodes CASSGTSVRSDTQYF.

A note on this clonotype: Germline is not matched at one junction end, which may reflect a read error. CDR3 sequence (DNA): TGTGACACCGGGGGACAGGGAGGAGAGACCCAGTACTTC. Amino acids: CDTGGQGGETQYF. This chain joins TRBV24-1 and TRBJ2-5; 9 bases align to TRBD1. Germline CDR1 reads KGHDR; CDR2 reads SFDVKD. The CDR3 runs to 13 residues.

This clonotype has only a few counts. The V gene is TRBV12-3 or TRBV12-4, the J gene TRBJ2-1; 7 bases agree with TRBD2. This CDR3 is built from 15 residues. The CDR3 loop is CASGFPQRDHDEQFF. In DNA, the CDR3 is TGTGCTAGCGGTTTCCCTCAGCGGGACCACGATGAGCAGTTCTTC.

The chain carries TRBV11-1 and TRBJ2-2; a weak D match, TRBD2 (5 bases). V lost 9 bases, J lost 8 bases, and 19 bases lay in between. From germline, CDR1 is SGHAT and CDR2 FQDESV (reference sequence). The CDR3 has 14 amino acids. DNA of the CDR3: TGTGCCAGATGCTATACTAGTGGCGCAGGGGAGCTGTTTTTT. It is translated as CARCYTSGAGELFF.

This clonotype was detected ten times or more. One end of the junction varies from germline; a read error may be responsible. This chain connects TRBV6-5 to TRBJ1-1, with D possibly matching TRBD1 (6 bases). CDR1 and CDR2 (germline): MNHEY, SVGAGI. This CDR3 comprises 15 residues. Here the CDR3 reads CARSYSRRGGDEAFF. In nucleotides, the CDR3 is TGTGCCCGCAGTTACTCCCGCAGGGGTGGGGATGAAGCTTTCTTT.

Concerning this clonotype: This CDR3 is missing its conserved last phenylalanine or tryptophan, likely due to a read error. The rearrangement uses TRBV29-1 and TRBJ2-1, with D unclear. This CDR3 has 11 residues. The V gene lost 7 bases and the J gene lost 8 bases, with 12 bases spanning the gap. From germline, CDR1 is SQVTM and CDR2 ANQGSEA. In DNA form, the CDR3 reads TGCAGCGCTACCGAGTACTATGAGCAGTTCTCC. Translated, it gives CSATEYYEQFS.

CDR3 coding DNA: TGCATTGCCACGCTTAGGACGTGGCAAGAGACCCAGTACTTC. Translation gives CIATLRTWQETQYF. The genes are TRBV20-1 and TRBJ2-5; D gene ambiguous. The CDR3 is 14 amino acids. Germline V lookup: CDR1 DFQATT, CDR2 SNEGSKA (reference sequence).

The chain joins TRBV11-1 to TRBJ2-4; D could derive from TRBD1 or TRBD2 (5 bases each). Between the trimmed V and J ends, which lost 8 bases and 5 bases, there was a span of 22 bases. The germline CDR1 and CDR2 sequences are SGHAT and FQDESV (reference sequence). The CDR3 contains 16 residues. CDR3 amino acids: CASDTRRGRGENIQYF. In nucleotides, the CDR3 is TGTGCCAGCGACACCCGACGGGGACGAGGGGAAAACATTCAGTACTTC.